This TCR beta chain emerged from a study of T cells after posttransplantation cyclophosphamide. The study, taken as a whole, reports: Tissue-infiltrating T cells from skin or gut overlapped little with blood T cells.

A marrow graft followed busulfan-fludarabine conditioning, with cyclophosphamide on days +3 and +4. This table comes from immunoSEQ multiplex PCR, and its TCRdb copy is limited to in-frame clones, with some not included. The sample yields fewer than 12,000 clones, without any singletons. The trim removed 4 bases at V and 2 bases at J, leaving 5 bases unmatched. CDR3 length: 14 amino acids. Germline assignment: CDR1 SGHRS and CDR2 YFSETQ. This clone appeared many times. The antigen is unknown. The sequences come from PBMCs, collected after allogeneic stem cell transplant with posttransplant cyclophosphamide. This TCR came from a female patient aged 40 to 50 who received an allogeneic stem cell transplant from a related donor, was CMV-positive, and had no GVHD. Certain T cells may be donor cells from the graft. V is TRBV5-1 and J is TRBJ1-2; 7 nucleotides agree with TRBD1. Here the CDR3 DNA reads TGCGCCAGCAGCCAGGGACAGCTAAACTATGGCTACACCTTC. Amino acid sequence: CASSQGQLNYGYTF.